This TCR beta chain comes out of a study of blood T cells in healthy people across ages. Across the study: About one barcoded beta molecule was captured per two T cells (by template switching).

V gave up 3 bases and J gave up 7 bases, with 7 bases separating them. The CDR3 extends over 12 amino acids. Combining a sample-barcoded 5' primer with a J-beta primer mix, a second PCR ran for about 7 to 11 cycles. TCRdb re-derived calls from the 5' RACE reads in MiXCR, one entry per CDR3 protein. The table includes roughly 720,000 distinct CDR3 sequences, 53% detected once. The V call is TRBV12-3 or TRBV12-4, the J call TRBJ1-5; D remains unclear. The sequenced sample was blood. The sequence derives from an older man in good health. CDR3 protein: CASSLEGQPQHF. CDR3 bases: TGTGCCAGCAGTTTGGAGGGCCAGCCCCAGCATTTT.